The source of this T cell receptor (beta chain) is a study of blood T cell repertoires in COVID-19. Study summary: Collection of acute and convalescent COVID-19 samples took place in the United States, Italy and Spain. PBMCs, B-cell-depleted T cells, or T cells provided the cDNA or gDNA that made up the material.

Trimming took 0 bases from V and 5 from J, leaving 6 bases between them. CDR1 and CDR2 (germline): ENHRY, SYGVKD. CDR3 size: 13 residues. Authors' analysis steps: Amplification of reference gene primers was used by the study to estimate nucleated cell counts. The method was immunoSEQ multiplex PCR; TCRdb's version includes in-frame clones alone and lacks a portion of them. V and J calls and clone size come straight from that table; D and trimming were deduced from the DNA. This table holds 130,000 or so clones, around 86% found once. The sample taken for sequencing was peripheral blood. The rearrangement links TRBV10-3 to TRBJ2-3, with a tentative D call TRBD2 (6 bases). This clonotype was obtained from a woman in her 70s with COVID-19, enrolled during active disease. CDR3 sequence: CAISESRGDTQYF. CDR3 coding DNA: TGTGCCATCAGTGAGTCGCGGGGAGATACGCAGTATTTT.